The 2 T cell receptor beta chains given below trace back to one sample, sequenced in a study of blood T cells in healthy people across ages. Combining a sample-barcoded 5' primer with a J-beta primer mix, a second PCR ran for about 7 to 11 cycles. Each CDR3 protein is one row after TCRdb ran MiXCR on the 5' RACE reads. Of 1.5 million to 2 million distinct CDR3 sequences listed, about 50% are singletons. The source material was blood. The source is a woman aged 40 to 50 in good health.

The CDR3 DNA is TGTGCCAGCAGCTTTCAGACTACTTCTAGCACAGATACGCAGTATTTT. Protein sequence: CASSFQTTSSTDTQYF. The chain carries TRBV3-1 and TRBJ2-3; a possible D gene is TRBD2 (5 bases). V gave up 5 bases and J gave up 0 bases, with 15 bases separating them. Germline CDR1 and CDR2: LGHDT and YNNKEL (reference sequence). The CDR3 has 16 residues.

This clonotype occurred once. CDR3 loop: CASSGSGGPTGELFF. The CDR3 region has the DNA TGTGCCAGCAGTGGTAGCGGGGGGCCCACCGGGGAGCTGTTTTTT. The chain recombines TRBV2 with TRBJ2-2, with 10 bases matching TRBD2. V shed 4 bases and J 4 bases; nucleotides not matched to a gene: 3. CDR3 size: 15 residues. Germline CDR1 reads SNHLY; CDR2 reads FYNNEI.